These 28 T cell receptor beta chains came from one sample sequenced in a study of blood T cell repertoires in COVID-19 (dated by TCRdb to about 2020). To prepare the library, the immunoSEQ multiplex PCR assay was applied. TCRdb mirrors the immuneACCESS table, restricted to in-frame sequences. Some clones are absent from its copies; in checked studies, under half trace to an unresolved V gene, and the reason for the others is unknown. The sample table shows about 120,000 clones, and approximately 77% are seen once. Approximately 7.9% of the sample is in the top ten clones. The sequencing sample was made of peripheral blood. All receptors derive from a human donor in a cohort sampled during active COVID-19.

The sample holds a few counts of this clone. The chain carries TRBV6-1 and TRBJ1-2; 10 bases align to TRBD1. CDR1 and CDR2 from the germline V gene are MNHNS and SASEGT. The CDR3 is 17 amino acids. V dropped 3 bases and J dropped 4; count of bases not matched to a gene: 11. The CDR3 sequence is CASSEHGQGVNGYGYTF. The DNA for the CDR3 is TGTGCCAGCAGTGAGCACGGACAGGGGGTCAATGGCTATGGCTACACCTTC.

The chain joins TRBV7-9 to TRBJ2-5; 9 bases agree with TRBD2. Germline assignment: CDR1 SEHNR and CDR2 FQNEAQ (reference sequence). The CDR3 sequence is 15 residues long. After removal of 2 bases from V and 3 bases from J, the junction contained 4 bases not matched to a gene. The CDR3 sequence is CASSLLASGEETQYF. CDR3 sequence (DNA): TGTGCCAGCAGCTTACTGGCTAGCGGGGAAGAGACCCAGTACTTC.

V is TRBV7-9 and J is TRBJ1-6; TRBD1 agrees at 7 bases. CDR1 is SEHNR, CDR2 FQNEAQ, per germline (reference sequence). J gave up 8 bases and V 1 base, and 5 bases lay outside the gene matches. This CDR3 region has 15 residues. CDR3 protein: CASSLVVGGDSPLHF. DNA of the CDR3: TGTGCCAGCAGCTTAGTTGTAGGGGGCGATTCACCCCTCCACTTT.

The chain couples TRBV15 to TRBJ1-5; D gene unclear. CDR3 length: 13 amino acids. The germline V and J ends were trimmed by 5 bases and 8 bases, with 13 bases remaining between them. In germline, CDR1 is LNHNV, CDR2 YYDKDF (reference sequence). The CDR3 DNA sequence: TGTGCCACCAGCCCGAACGGACTGGAGCCCCAGCATTTT. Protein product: CATSPNGLEPQHF.

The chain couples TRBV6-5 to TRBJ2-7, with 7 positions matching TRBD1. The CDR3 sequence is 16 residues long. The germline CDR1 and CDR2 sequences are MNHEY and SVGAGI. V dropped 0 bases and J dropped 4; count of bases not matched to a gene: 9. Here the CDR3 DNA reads TGTGCCAGCAGTTACTCGACACAGGGGAGTCGGTACGAGCAGTACTTC. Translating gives CASSYSTQGSRYEQYF.

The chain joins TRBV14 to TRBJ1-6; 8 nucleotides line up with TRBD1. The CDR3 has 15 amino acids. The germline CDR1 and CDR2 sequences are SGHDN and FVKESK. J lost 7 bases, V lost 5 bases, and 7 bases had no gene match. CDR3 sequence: CASSDWTGTNSPLHF. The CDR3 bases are TGTGCCAGCAGCGATTGGACAGGGACAAATTCACCCCTCCACTTT.

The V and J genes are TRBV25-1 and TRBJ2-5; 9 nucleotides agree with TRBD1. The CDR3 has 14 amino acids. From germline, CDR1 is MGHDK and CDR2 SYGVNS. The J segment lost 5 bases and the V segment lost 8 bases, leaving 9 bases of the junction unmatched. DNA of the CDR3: TGTGCCAGCTCCCGGGACAGGGTCGACGAGACCCAGTACTTC. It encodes CASSRDRVDETQYF.

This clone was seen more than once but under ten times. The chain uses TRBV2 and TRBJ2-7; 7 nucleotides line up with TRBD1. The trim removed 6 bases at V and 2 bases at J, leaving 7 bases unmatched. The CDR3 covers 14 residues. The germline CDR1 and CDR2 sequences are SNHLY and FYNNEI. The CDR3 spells CASRWETGTYEQYF. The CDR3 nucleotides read TGTGCCAGCAGGTGGGAGACAGGGACCTACGAGCAGTACTTC.

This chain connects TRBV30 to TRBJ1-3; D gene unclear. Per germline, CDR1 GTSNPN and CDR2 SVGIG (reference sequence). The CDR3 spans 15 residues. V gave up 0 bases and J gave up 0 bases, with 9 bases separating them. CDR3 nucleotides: TGTGCCTGGAGTGTACTCGGTGGCTCTGGAAACACCATATATTTT. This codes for CAWSVLGGSGNTIYF.

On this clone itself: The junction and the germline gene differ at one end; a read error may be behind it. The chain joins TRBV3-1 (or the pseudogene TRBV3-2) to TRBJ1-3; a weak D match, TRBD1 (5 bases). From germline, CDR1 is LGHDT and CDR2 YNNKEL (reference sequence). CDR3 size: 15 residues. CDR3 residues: CASSKDGGSGNTIYF. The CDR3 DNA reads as TGTGCCAGCAGCAAAGACGGGGGATCTGGAAACACCATATATTTT.

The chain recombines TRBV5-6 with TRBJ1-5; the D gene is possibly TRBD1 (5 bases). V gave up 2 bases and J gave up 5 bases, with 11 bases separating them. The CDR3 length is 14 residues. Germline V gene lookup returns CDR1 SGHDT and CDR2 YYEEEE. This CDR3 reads CASSFGQGHQPQHF. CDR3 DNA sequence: TGTGCCAGCAGCTTCGGGCAGGGTCATCAGCCCCAGCATTTT. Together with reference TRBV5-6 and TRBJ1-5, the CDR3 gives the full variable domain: DAGVTQSPTHLIKTRGQQVTLRCSPKSGHDTVSWYQQALGQGPQFIFQYYEEEERQRGNFPDRFSGHQFPNYSSELNVNALLLGDSALYLCASSFGQGHQPQHFGDGTRLSIL.

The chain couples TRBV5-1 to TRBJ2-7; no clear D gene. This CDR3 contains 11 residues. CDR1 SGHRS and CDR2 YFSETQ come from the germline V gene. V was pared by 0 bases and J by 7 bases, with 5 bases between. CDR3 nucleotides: TGCGCCAGCAGCTTGGTCGGGGAGCAGTACTTC. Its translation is CASSLVGEQYF.

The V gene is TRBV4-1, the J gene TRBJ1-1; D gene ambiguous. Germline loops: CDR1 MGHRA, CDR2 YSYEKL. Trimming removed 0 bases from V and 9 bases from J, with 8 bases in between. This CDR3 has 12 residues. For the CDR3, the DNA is TGCGCCAGCAGCCAAGAGGGAGCGCAAGCTTTCTTT. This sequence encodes CASSQEGAQAFF.

CDR3 protein: CASSFGQYYEQYF. CDR3 bases: TGTGCCAGCAGTTTTGGACAGTACTACGAGCAGTACTTC. The gene calls are TRBV6-5 and TRBJ2-7, with D possibly matching TRBD1 (6 bases). There are 13 residues in the CDR3. The V gene's germline CDR1 is MNHEY and CDR2 SVGAGI. V gave up 4 bases and J gave up 3 bases, with 10 bases separating them.

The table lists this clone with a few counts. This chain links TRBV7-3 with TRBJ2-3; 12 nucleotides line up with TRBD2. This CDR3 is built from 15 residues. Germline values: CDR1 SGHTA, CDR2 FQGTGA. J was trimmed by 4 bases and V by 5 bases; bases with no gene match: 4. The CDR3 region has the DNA TGTGCCAGCAGCCATACTAGCGGGGGGCCAGATACGCAGTATTTT. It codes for CASSHTSGGPDTQYF.

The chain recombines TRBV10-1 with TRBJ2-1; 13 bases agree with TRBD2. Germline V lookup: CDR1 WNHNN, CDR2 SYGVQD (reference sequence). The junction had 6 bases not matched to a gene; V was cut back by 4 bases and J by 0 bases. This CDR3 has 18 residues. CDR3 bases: TGCGCCAGCAGTGCCGGGACTAGCGGGGATAGCTCCTACAATGAGCAGTTCTTC. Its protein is CASSAGTSGDSSYNEQFF.

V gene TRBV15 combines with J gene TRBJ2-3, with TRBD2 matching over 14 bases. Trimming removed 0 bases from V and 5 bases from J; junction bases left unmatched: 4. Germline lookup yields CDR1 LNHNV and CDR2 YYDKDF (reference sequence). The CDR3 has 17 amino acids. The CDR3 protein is CATSREGLAGDRDTQYF. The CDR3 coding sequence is TGTGCCACCAGCAGAGAGGGACTAGCGGGAGATCGAGATACGCAGTATTTT. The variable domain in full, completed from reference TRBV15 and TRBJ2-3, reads DAMVIQNPRYQVTQFGKPVTLSCSQTLNHNVMYWYQQKSSQAPKLLFHYYDKDFNNEADTPDNFQSRRPNTSFCFLDIRSPGLGDTAMYLCATSREGLAGDRDTQYFGPGTRLTVL.

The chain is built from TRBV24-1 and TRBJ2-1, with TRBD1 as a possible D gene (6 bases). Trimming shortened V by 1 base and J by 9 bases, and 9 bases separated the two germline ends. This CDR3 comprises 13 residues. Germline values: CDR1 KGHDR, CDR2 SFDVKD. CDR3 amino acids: CATSDFLGGEQFF. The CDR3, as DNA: TGTGCCACCAGTGATTTCCTAGGGGGTGAGCAGTTCTTC.

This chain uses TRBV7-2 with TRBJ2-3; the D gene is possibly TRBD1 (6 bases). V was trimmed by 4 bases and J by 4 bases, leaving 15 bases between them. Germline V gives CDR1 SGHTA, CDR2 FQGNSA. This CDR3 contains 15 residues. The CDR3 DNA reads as TGTGCCAGCAGCTGGAGACAGGTGGAGTCAGATACGCAGTATTTT. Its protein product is CASSWRQVESDTQYF. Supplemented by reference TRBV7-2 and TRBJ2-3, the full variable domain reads GAGVSQSPSNKVTEKGKDVELRCDPISGHTALYWYRQSLGQGLEFLIYFQGNSAPDKSGLPSDRFSAERTGGSVSTLTIQRTQQEDSAVYLCASSWRQVESDTQYFGPGTRLTVL.

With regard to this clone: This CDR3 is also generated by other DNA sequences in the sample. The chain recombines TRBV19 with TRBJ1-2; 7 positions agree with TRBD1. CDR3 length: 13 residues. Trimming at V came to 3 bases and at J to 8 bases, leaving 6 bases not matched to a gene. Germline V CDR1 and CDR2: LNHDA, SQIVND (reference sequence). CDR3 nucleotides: TGTGCCAGTAGTATCGACAGGGTGGGCGGCTACACCTTC. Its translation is CASSIDRVGGYTF.

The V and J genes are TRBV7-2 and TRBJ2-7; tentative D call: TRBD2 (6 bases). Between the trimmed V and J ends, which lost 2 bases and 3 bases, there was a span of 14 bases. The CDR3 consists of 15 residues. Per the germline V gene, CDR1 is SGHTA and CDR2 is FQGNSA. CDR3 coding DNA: TGTGCCAGCAGCTTATGGGCGGGATTTGACTACGAGCAGTACTTC. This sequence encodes CASSLWAGFDYEQYF.

CDR3 in amino acids: CASSQGVEQYF. The CDR3 DNA reads TGTGCCAGCAGCCAGGGAGTCGAGCAGTACTTC. The chain carries TRBV4-2 and TRBJ2-7; tentatively, D is TRBD2 (5 bases). Deletions cut 3 bases from V and 6 bases from J, with 6 bases between. CDR3 size: 11 residues. Germline CDR1 reads LGHNA; CDR2 reads YNFKEQ.

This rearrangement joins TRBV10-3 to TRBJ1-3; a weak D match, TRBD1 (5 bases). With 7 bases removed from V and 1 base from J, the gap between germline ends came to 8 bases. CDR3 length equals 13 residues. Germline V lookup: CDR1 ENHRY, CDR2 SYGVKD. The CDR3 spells CAITPGSGNTIYF. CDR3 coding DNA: TGTGCCATCACCCCAGGGTCTGGAAACACCATATATTTT.

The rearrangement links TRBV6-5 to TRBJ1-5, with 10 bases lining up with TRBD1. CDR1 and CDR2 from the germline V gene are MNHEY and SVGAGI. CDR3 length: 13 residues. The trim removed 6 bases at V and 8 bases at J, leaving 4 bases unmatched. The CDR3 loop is CASSGQGGEPQHF. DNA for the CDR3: TGTGCCAGCAGCGGACAGGGGGGCGAGCCCCAGCATTTT.

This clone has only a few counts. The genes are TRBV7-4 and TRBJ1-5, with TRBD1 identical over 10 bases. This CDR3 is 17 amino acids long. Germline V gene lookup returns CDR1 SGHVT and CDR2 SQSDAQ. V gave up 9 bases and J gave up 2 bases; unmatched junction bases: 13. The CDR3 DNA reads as TGTGCCAGTGCCGGGACAGGGGATAATGGTGGCAATCAGCCCCAGCATTTT. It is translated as CASAGTGDNGGNQPQHF. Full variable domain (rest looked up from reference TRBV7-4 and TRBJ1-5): GAGVSQSPRYKVAKRGRDVALRCDSISGHVTLYWYRQTLGQGSEVLTYSQSDAQRDKSGRPSGRFSAERPERSVSTLKIQRTEQGDSAVYLCASAGTGDNGGNQPQHFGDGTRLSIL.

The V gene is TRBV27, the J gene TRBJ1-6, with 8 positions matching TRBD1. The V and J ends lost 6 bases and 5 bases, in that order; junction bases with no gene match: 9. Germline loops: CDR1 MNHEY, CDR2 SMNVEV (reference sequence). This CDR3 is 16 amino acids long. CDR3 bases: TGTGCCAGCAGCCCCGAGGGACAGGTGAATAATTCACCCCTCCACTTT. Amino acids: CASSPEGQVNNSPLHF.

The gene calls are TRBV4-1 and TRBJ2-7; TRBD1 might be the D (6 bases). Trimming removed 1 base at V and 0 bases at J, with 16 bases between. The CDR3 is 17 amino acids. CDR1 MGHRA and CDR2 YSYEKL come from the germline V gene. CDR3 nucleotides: TGCGCCAGCAGCCAAGTTACACAGGGTGCCAGCTCCTACGAGCAGTACTTC. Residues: CASSQVTQGASSYEQYF.

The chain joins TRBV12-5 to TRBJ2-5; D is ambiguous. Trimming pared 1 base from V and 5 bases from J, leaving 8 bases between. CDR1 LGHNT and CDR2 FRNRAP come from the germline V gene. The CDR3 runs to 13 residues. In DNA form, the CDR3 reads TGTGCTAGTGGTTTGGGACACTCGGAGACCCAGTACTTC. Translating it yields CASGLGHSETQYF. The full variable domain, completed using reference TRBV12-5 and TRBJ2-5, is DARVTQTPRHKVTEMGQEVTMRCQPILGHNTVFWYRQTMMQGLELLAYFRNRAPLDDSGMPKDRFSAEMPDATLATLKIQPSEPRDSAVYFCASGLGHSETQYFGPGTRLLVL.